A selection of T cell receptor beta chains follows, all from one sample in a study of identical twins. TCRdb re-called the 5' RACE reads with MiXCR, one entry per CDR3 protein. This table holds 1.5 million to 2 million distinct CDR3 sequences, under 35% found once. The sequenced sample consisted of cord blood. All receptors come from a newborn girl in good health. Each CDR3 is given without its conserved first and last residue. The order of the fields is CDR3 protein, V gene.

CDR3 protein: ASSGASGQETQY
V gene: TRBV2

CDR3 protein: ATSDQRERNIQY
V gene: TRBV24-1

CDR3 protein: SVASGRKHEQY
V gene: TRBV29-1

CDR3 protein: SARAGTWTRREETQY
V gene: TRBV20-1

CDR3 protein: SVEDSSGANVLT
V gene: TRBV29-1

CDR3 protein: AIRDRGGPYNSPLH
V gene: TRBV10-3

CDR3 protein: ATRGFTDTQY
V gene: TRBV11-2

CDR3 protein: SARTSGGAAYNEQF
V gene: TRBV20-1

CDR3 protein: ASMNGPYTDTQY
V gene: TRBV4-1

CDR3 protein: ASSLSPGLNYGYT
V gene: TRBV12-3/TRBV12-4